These 9 T cell receptor beta chains were all obtained from the same sample, sequenced in a study of tissue T cells after allogeneic stem cell transplantation. The time point: mouse harvest day 14 after allogeneic transplant. The graft held 10^6 splenic CD5+ T cells and 10^7 T-cell-depleted bone marrow cells. Repertoires were generated with immunoSEQ multiplex PCR, while TCRdb's copy carries only in-frame clones and drops some. The sample contains several thousand clones, around a third of which appear only once. The material sequenced was skin. The receptors derive from a female BALB/c mouse given C57BL/6 T cells with graft-versus-host disease after an allogeneic hematopoietic cell transplant.

With respect to this clone: Genes here carry mouse names. From the germline J gene comes the end of the CDR3, since the read stops 1 residue before it. The chain links TRBV15 to TRBJ2-2, with 13 bases identical to TRBD2. The CDR3 has 17 amino acids. Looked up from germline, CDR1 is SGHND and CDR2 is FRSKSL. V gave up 6 bases and J gave up 0 bases; unmatched junction bases: 4. CDR3: CASSRDWGGANTGQLYF. The sequenced CDR3 bases are TGTGCCAGCAGCCGGGACTGGGGGGGGGCAAACACCGGGCAGCTCTAC.

For this clone: The germline and genes are mouse ones. The read ends 1 residue before the CDR3 terminus; that terminus is restored from the germline J gene. This rearrangement joins TRBV13-3 to TRBJ2-7; tentatively, D is TRBD1 (5 bases). Trimming stripped 4 bases from V and 2 bases from J, with 13 bases between. The CDR3 extends over 14 amino acids. Germline lookup yields CDR1 NNHDY and CDR2 SYVADS. CDR3 bases read: TGTGCCAGCAGTCCAGGGAAGAGGACCTATGAACAGTAC. It specifies CASSPGKRTYEQY. The full CDR3 reads CASSPGKRTYEQYF.

This clone showed up just a few times. Gene and germline names: mouse. The read comes to an end 1 residue before the CDR3 does, leaving the germline J gene to fill in the end. Other DNA sequences within the sample encode an identical CDR3. The chain couples TRBV26 to TRBJ1-1; the D is unclear. Germline-derived CDR1 and CDR2 are KGHPV and FQNQEV (reference sequence). This CDR3 contains 13 residues. V was shortened by 2 bases and J by 1 base, with 5 bases between the two germline ends. CDR3: CASSLEGNTEVFF. CDR3 DNA (partial): TGTGCCAGCAGTCTGGAGGGGAACACAGAAGTCTTC.

This clone is medium-sized (0.01 to 0.1%) within its sample. The gene names here belong to mouse. The read terminates 1 residue before the CDR3 end, so the remaining end is supplied by the germline J gene. The V call is TRBV26, the J call TRBJ1-2; D is unresolved. The germline V gene encodes CDR1 KGHPV and CDR2 FQNQEV (reference sequence). The CDR3 extends over 13 amino acids. The V end lost 3 bases, the J end lost 2 bases, and 7 bases lay between the germline ends. The CDR3 is CASSLGGNSDYTF. The covered CDR3 bases are TGTGCCAGCAGTCTTGGAGGGAACTCCGACTACACC. Looking up the rest from reference TRBV26 and TRBJ1-2 gives the full variable domain: NSKVIQTPRYLVKGQGQKAKMRCIPEKGHPVVFWYQQNKNNEFKFLINFQNQEVLQQIDMTEKRFSAECPSNSPCSLEIQSSEAGDSALYLCASSLGGNSDYTFGSGTRLLVI.

This clone qualifies as large. Mouse germline and gene names are used. Read data end 1 residue before the CDR3 end; the end is taken from the germline J gene. This chain joins TRBV16 and TRBJ2-5; D not resolved. Looked up from germline, CDR1 is SGHSA and CDR2 is FRNQAP. The CDR3 covers 11 residues. The germline V and J ends were trimmed by 0 bases and 5 bases, with 0 bases remaining between them. The CDR3 DNA, read in part, is TGTGCAAGCAGCTTAGAAGACACCCAGTAC. This sequence encodes CASSLEDTQY. The whole CDR3 protein reads CASSLEDTQYF.

On this clone itself: The germline and genes are mouse ones. The observed sequence ends 1 residue before the CDR3 terminus, with the missing tail filled in from the germline J gene. Other DNA sequences of this sample code for an identical CDR3. V gene TRBV26 combines with J gene TRBJ2-3; TRBD2 might be the D (6 bases). The CDR3 is 15 amino acids. Germline V CDR1 and CDR2: KGHPV, FQNQEV (reference sequence). The V and J ends lost 2 bases and 0 bases respectively, with 9 bases between them. The part of the CDR3 DNA that was read is TGTGCCAGCAGTCTGGTCTGGGGCAGTGCAGAAACGCTGTAT. Protein product: CASSLVWGSAETLY. The CDR3 reads in full as CASSLVWGSAETLYF.

In regard to this clone: Each gene name is a mouse one. The read falls 1 residue short of the CDR3 end, and the missing part is taken from the germline J gene. The V and J genes are TRBV15 and TRBJ2-5, with D perhaps matching TRBD2 (5 bases). CDR1 is SGHND, CDR2 FRSKSL, per germline. V was trimmed by 3 bases and J by 4 bases, leaving 8 bases between them. The CDR3 is made up of 13 amino acids. CDR3 DNA (partial): TGTGCCAGCAGTTTCCTGGGTGAAGACACCCAGTAC. This codes for CASSFLGEDTQY. The entire CDR3 protein is CASSFLGEDTQYF.

This clone is categorized as medium-sized. Genes and germline are mouse. Read sequence stops 1 residue before the CDR3 end, and the germline J gene provides the missing end. The chain couples TRBV26 to TRBJ2-3, with D perhaps matching TRBD1 (5 bases). The V and J ends lost 2 bases and 3 bases respectively, with 15 bases between them. Germline V gene sequence: CDR1 KGHPV, CDR2 FQNQEV (reference sequence). The CDR3 contains 16 residues. The CDR3 sequence is CASSLVAGSRAETLYF. The DNA read from the CDR3 is TGTGCCAGCAGTCTGGTAGCAGGGAGTCGGGCAGAAACGCTGTAT.

Regarding this clone: At one boundary the junction diverges from the germline segment, which might be a read error. Each gene name is a mouse one. Sequencing ends 1 residue short of the CDR3 end; the germline J gene provides the rest. The identical CDR3 is also encoded by other nucleotide sequences in the sample. The gene calls are TRBV26 and TRBJ2-1; maybe TRBD1 (5 bases). CDR1 and CDR2 from the germline V gene are KGHPV and FQNQEV (reference sequence). The length of the CDR3 is 13 residues. The part of the CDR3 DNA that was read is TGTGCTAGCAGCGGACAAAACTATGCTGAGCAGTTC. Translation: CASSGQNYAEQF. The CDR3, in full, reads CASSGQNYAEQFF.